Listed here is a single TCR beta chain. Study processing details: Amplification of reference gene primers was used by the study to estimate nucleated cell counts. TCRdb's table, derived via immunoSEQ multiplex PCR, lists solely in-frame clones and lacks some. That table is the source of V, J and clone size, and D and trimming were worked out from the DNA. This sample yields about 17,000 clones, of which about 80% are seen a single time; about a quarter belongs to the top ten. The data were obtained in a study of blood T cell repertoires in COVID-19. About the study: Samples came from the United States, Italy and Spain, spanning acute and convalescent COVID-19. PBMCs, B-cell-depleted T cells, or T cells were the source of the cDNA or gDNA that made up the material.

The receptor's source is a woman aged 65 to 85 with active COVID-19. The source material was peripheral blood.

Here the CDR3 DNA reads TGTGCCAGCTCAACCGGGACAGATTACGAGCAGTACTTC. This codes for CASSTGTDYEQYF. The rearrangement links TRBV18 to TRBJ2-7, with TRBD1 matching over 7 bases. Looked up from germline, CDR1 is KGHSH and CDR2 is LQKENI. The trim removed 5 bases at V and 4 bases at J, leaving 5 bases unmatched. This CDR3 region has 13 residues.